The 10 T cell receptor beta chains reported below all come from one sample, sequenced in a study of cytomegalovirus exposure and HLA in healthy donors. Assay used: immunoSEQ multiplex PCR; TCRdb lists only in-frame clones, some missing. Counted here are 80,000 to 100,000 clones, roughly 89% occurring once; the ten biggest clones make up roughly 3.9%. Specimen: PBMCs. The receptors were gathered from a woman aged 25 to 39 in good health and CMV-seronegative.

The chain employs TRBV11-2 and TRBJ2-4; 7 bases agree with TRBD2. This CDR3 has 18 amino acids. The V gene end was trimmed by 4 bases and the J gene end by 6 bases; junction bases not matched to a gene: 18. Germline-derived CDR1 and CDR2 are SGHAT and FQNNGV. The CDR3 here is CASSSRQGRDGGRNIQYF. The CDR3 DNA reads as TGTGCCAGCAGCTCAAGGCAGGGAAGAGATGGCGGGAGAAACATTCAGTACTTC.

The J gene is TRBJ1-1, the V gene TRBV9; 8 nucleotides agree with TRBD1. CDR1 and CDR2 (germline): SGDLS, YYNGEE. The CDR3 consists of 14 residues. V gave up 3 bases and J gave up 4 bases; unmatched junction bases: 5. CDR3 residues: CASSASGGGTEAFF. CDR3 nucleotides: TGTGCCAGCAGCGCCTCAGGGGGCGGCACTGAAGCTTTCTTT.

As regards this clone: The junction does not match germline at one end; this may be a read error. The rearrangement uses TRBV28 and TRBJ1-1; no firm D call. CDR1 is MDHEN, CDR2 SYDVKM, per germline. This CDR3 has 13 amino acids. The CDR3 spells CASSLTQSSRRRF. CDR3 sequence (DNA): TGTGCCAGCAGTTTAACCCAATCGTCCCGCCGGAGATTT.

CDR3 in DNA: TGTGCCACCAGCACTAGCGGGAGGGCCAATGAGCAGTTCTTC. This translates into CATSTSGRANEQFF. The chain is built from TRBV15 and TRBJ2-1, with 12 bases that match TRBD2. Trimming took 4 bases from V and 6 from J; bases not matched to a gene: 1. The CDR3 totals 14 residues. CDR1 and CDR2 from the germline V gene are LNHNV and YYDKDF (reference sequence).

The V call is TRBV25-1, the J call TRBJ1-2; 10 bases align to TRBD1. Germline V gives CDR1 MGHDK, CDR2 SYGVNS. V lost 7 bases and J lost 0; bases outside the gene matches: 5. This CDR3 comprises 15 residues. The CDR3 region has the DNA TGTGCCAGCAACCCCGGGACAGGGGCTAACTATGGCTACACCTTC. Protein product: CASNPGTGANYGYTF.

V gene TRBV18 combines with J gene TRBJ2-7; 9 bases map to TRBD1. CDR1 and CDR2 from the germline V gene are KGHSH and LQKENI. The CDR3 loop spans 15 amino acids. Trimming at V came to 3 bases and at J to 4 bases, leaving 7 bases not matched to a gene. CDR3 loop: CASSPAGTGRYEQYF. The DNA for the CDR3 is TGTGCCAGCTCACCGGCCGGGACAGGGAGATACGAGCAGTACTTC.

This sequence joins TRBV11-2 and TRBJ2-7; 7 bases agree with TRBD1. This CDR3 contains 15 residues. Per the germline V gene, CDR1 is SGHAT and CDR2 is FQNNGV. Losses at the gene ends were 5 bases for V and 5 bases for J; bases not matched to a gene: 12. The CDR3 region has the DNA TGTGCCAGCAGCATAGGAAACAGGGGATCGGACGAGCAGTACTTC. Translated: CASSIGNRGSDEQYF.

The chain carries TRBV27 and TRBJ2-5, with D possibly being TRBD1 (6 bases). CDR1 and CDR2 (germline): MNHEY, SMNVEV (reference sequence). CDR3 length equals 15 residues. With 7 bases removed from V and 5 bases from J, the gap between germline ends came to 20 bases. Here the CDR3 DNA reads TGTGCCAGCACCTCTTCGGGGACATATGGGGAGACCCAGTACTTC. Translated, it gives CASTSSGTYGETQYF.

The V and J genes are TRBV5-1 and TRBJ1-1; D unresolved. Germline V gives CDR1 SGHRS, CDR2 YFSETQ. Trimming shortened V by 4 bases and J by 1 base, and 14 bases separated the two germline ends. There are 15 residues in the CDR3. The DNA for the CDR3 is TGCGCCAGCAGCCCGGCCGTCGGAGGGAACACTGAAGCTTTCTTT. Amino acid sequence: CASSPAVGGNTEAFF.

J is TRBJ1-2 and V is TRBV28; the D gene is possibly TRBD1 (6 bases). Trimming pared 7 bases from V and 1 base from J, leaving 16 bases between. This CDR3 has 15 residues. The V gene's germline CDR1 is MDHEN and CDR2 SYDVKM. The CDR3 DNA is TGTGCCAGCAATACCAGGGGTCTCGTTAACTATGGCTACACCTTC. Its translation is CASNTRGLVNYGYTF.